This is a list of T cell receptor beta chains from one sample in a study of T cell changes during pregnancy in multiple sclerosis. Profiling relied on immunoSEQ multiplex PCR, and the TCRdb table lists in-frame clones only, not all of them. The sample consists of about 110,000 clones, 85% to 95% of them appearing once. This sample comprised peripheral blood, obtained in the third trimester of pregnancy. The receptors shown here come from a female donor in good health, enrolled as a control in a pregnancy study. Both conserved end residues are trimmed from each CDR3. Only some rows state a clone size, as once, few, many or a class for expanded clones.

j_call,v_call,clone_size,cdr3_aa
TRBJ1-2,TRBV5-6,NA,ASSSTGTELYGYT
TRBJ2-1,TRBV7-9,NA,ASSSFGTSDYNEQF
TRBJ1-6,TRBV7-6,NA,ASSLGAGEGSPLH
TRBJ1-2,TRBV29-1,NA,SVEQNYGYT
TRBJ1-1,TRBV7-3,NA,ASSLRPGTEAF
TRBJ1-2,TRBV5-1,NA,ASSAGTGNAYGYT
TRBJ1-6,TRBV10-3,few,AISGTGDSPLH
TRBJ1-2,TRBV5-1,NA,ASSQGQALYGYT
TRBJ2-7,TRBV18,NA,ASSPTTSYEQY
TRBJ2-2,TRBV6-1,NA,ASSEAAGTNTGELF
TRBJ1-1,TRBV7-7,NA,ASSLKIGGRAF
TRBJ1-2,TRBV11-2,NA,ASSLEFPGSYGYT
TRBJ1-1,TRBV7-2,once,ASSLGRDRAMNTEAF
TRBJ2-1,TRBV4-2,NA,ASSQEQSPFNEQF
TRBJ1-2,TRBV5-5,NA,ASSGGQGYYGYT
TRBJ2-7,TRBV2,NA,ASSEWMIGTGHEQY
TRBJ2-2,TRBV6-1,NA,AVLRGLNTGELF
TRBJ1-2,TRBV4-3,NA,ASSQRGINLGGYT
TRBJ2-3,TRBV7-2,NA,ASSRTGIVDTQY
TRBJ1-4,TRBV5-8,NA,ASSRLGVGTNEKLF
TRBJ2-3,TRBV7-9,NA,ASSPGQPTDTQY
TRBJ2-3,TRBV5-6,once,ASSLVTSGAEADTQY
TRBJ2-5,TRBV4-1,once,ASSHPQLAETQY
TRBJ1-1,TRBV5-8,NA,ASSLYTSAGWTEAF
TRBJ1-4,TRBV18,NA,ASSPREATNEKLF
TRBJ2-7,TRBV14,NA,ASSSPSGGISYEQY
TRBJ1-4,TRBV6-4,NA,ASSDSRRNEKLF
TRBJ1-2,TRBV25-1,NA,ASSEGRGSGYT
TRBJ2-2,TRBV15,NA,ATSRDVTSGRTGELF
TRBJ1-5,TRBV18,NA,ASSPAGGGNQPQH
TRBJ1-2,TRBV7-9,NA,ASSFPVPGQSYGYT
TRBJ2-1,TRBV27,NA,ASSFRGGAWNEQF
TRBJ2-2,TRBV5-1,once,ASSLRQGRTGELF
TRBJ1-1,TRBV21-1,NA,ASSLGGGRFTEAF
TRBJ2-2,TRBV5-6,NA,ASSWRDRATGELF
TRBJ1-2,TRBV2,NA,ASRPGQGIDGYT
TRBJ2-1,TRBV6-6,NA,ASSQRQVGQNEQF
TRBJ2-7,TRBV10-3,NA,AISEPSSGGSYEQY
TRBJ1-5,TRBV10-2,NA,ASRAIGGGQPQH
TRBJ2-7,TRBV5-4,NA,ASGQKNAYEQY
TRBJ2-1,TRBV27,NA,ASSPGQTTYNEQF
TRBJ1-2,TRBV19,NA,ASSTLDRVDGYT
TRBJ2-2,TRBV7-2,NA,ASSATGGTNTGELF
TRBJ1-1,TRBV7-6,NA,ASSTTENTEAF
TRBJ2-1,TRBV9,NA,ASSAAPRTGDEQF
TRBJ1-2,TRBV5-6,NA,ASSSNREDPYGYT
TRBJ2-1,TRBV19,NA,ASSILTSGSYNEQF
TRBJ1-1,TRBV19,NA,ARTPGEAF
TRBJ1-2,TRBV6-4,NA,ASSDSTSGVGGLYGYT
TRBJ1-2,TRBV6-4,NA,ASSQGYGYT
TRBJ2-1,TRBV6-6,NA,ASSSGQGLDEQF
TRBJ2-7,TRBV7-2,NA,ASSVPGVKSLEQY
TRBJ2-5,TRBV12-5,NA,ASGLWRGGAETQY
TRBJ1-2,TRBV4-1,NA,ASSPAGTGDDYGYT
TRBJ2-3,TRBV21-1,NA,ASSKVPASGGRDTQY
TRBJ2-1,TRBV6-6,NA,ASSYGTSGAIEQF
TRBJ1-1,TRBV19,NA,ASSPRRSTEAF